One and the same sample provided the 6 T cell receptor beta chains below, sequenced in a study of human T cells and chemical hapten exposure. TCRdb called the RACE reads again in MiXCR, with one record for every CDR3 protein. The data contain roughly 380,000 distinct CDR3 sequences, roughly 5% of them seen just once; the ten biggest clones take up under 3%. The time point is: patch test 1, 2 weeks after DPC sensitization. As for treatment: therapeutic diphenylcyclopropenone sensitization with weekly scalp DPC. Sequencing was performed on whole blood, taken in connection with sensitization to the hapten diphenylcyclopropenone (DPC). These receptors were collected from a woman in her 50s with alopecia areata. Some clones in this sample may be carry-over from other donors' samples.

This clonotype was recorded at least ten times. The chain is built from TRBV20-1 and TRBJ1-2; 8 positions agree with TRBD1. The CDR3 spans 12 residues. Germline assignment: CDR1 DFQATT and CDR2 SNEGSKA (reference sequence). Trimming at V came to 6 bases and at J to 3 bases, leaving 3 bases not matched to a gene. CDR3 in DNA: TGCAGTGCGCAGGGGGCGGACTATGGCTACACCTTC. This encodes CSAQGADYGYTF.

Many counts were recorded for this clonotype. The CDR3 bases are TGCAGTGCTAGGGGGACAGGGTCGAACACTGAAGCTTTCTTT. Protein sequence: CSARGTGSNTEAFF. The chain employs TRBV20-1 and TRBJ1-1, with 9 bases matching TRBD1. The trim removed 3 bases at V and 1 base at J, leaving 3 bases unmatched. The CDR3 sequence is 14 residues long. Germline V CDR1 and CDR2: DFQATT, SNEGSKA (reference sequence).

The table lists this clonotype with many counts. The CDR3 here is CSVSLRDTGEQFF. The DNA of the CDR3 is TGCAGCGTTAGCTTACGGGACACCGGTGAGCAGTTCTTC. The chain links TRBV29-1 to TRBJ2-1; perhaps TRBD1 as D (6 bases). The germline V gene has CDR1 SQVTM and CDR2 ANQGSEA. CDR3 length: 13 residues. The ends were cut back, 5 bases at V and 9 bases at J, with 17 bases in the middle.

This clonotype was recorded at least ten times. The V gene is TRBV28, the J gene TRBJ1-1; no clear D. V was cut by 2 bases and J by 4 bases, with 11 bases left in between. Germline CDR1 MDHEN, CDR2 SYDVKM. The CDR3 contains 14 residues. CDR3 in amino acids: CASSLMMGATEAFF. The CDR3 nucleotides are TGTGCCAGCAGTTTAATGATGGGCGCCACTGAAGCTTTCTTT. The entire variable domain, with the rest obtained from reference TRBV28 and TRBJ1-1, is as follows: DVKVTQSSRYLVKRTGEKVFLECVQDMDHENMFWYRQDPGLGLRLIYFSYDVKMKEKGDIPEGYSVSREKKERFSLILESASTNQTSMYLCASSLMMGATEAFFGQGTRLTVV.

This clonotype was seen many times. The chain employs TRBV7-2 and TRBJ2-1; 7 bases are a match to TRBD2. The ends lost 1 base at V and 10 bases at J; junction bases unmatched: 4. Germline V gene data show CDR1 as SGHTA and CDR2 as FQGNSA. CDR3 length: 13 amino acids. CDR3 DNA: TGTGCCAGCAGCTTAGGGGCTAGCGGAGAGCAGTTCTTC. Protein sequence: CASSLGASGEQFF. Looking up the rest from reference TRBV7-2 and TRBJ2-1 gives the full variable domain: GAGVSQSPSNKVTEKGKDVELRCDPISGHTALYWYRQSLGQGLEFLIYFQGNSAPDKSGLPSDRFSAERTGGSVSTLTIQRTQQEDSAVYLCASSLGASGEQFFGPGTRLTVL.

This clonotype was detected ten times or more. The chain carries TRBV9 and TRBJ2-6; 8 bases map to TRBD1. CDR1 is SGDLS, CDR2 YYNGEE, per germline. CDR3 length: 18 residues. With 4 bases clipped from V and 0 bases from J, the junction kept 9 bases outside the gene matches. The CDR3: CASSPRQGTTSGANVLTF. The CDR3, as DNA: TGTGCCAGCAGCCCACGACAGGGGACCACCTCTGGGGCCAACGTCCTGACTTTC.